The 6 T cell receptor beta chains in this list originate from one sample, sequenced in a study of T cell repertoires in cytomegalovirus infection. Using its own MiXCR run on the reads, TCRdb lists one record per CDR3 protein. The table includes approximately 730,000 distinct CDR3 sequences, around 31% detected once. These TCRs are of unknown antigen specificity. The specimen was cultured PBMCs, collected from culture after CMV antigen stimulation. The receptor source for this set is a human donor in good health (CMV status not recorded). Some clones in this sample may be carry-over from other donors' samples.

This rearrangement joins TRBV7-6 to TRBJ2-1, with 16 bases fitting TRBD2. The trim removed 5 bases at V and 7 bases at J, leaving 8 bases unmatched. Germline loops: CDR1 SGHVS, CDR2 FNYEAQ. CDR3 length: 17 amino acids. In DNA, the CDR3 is TGTGCCAGCAGCCCCCAGGGGACTAGCGGGGGGGCGAATGAGCAGTTCTTC. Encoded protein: CASSPQGTSGGANEQFF.

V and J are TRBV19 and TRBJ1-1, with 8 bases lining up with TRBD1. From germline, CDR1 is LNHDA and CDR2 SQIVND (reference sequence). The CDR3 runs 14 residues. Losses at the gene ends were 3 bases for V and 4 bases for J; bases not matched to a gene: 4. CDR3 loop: CASSIPGGGTEAFF. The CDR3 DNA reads TGTGCCAGTAGTATCCCAGGGGGCGGCACTGAAGCTTTCTTT.

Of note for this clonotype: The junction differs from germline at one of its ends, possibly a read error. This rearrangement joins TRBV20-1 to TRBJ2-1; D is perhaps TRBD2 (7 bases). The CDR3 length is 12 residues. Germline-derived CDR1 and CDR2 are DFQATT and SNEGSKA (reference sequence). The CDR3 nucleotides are TGCAGTGCTATAGGGGGGGAAGTCTGGAGGCTCTTC. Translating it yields CSAIGGEVWRLF.

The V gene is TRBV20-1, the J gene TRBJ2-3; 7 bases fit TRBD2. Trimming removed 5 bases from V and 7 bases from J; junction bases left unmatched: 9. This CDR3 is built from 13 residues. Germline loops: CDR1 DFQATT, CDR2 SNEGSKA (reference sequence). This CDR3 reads CSAPPTSLNTQYF. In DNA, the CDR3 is TGCAGTGCTCCTCCGACTAGCCTGAATACGCAGTATTTT.

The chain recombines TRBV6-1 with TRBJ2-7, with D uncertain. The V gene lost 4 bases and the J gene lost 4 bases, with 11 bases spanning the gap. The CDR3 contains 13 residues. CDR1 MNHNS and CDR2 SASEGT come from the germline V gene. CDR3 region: CASSVVSTYEQYF. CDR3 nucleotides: TGTGCCAGCAGTGTTGTTTCAACTTACGAGCAGTACTTC.

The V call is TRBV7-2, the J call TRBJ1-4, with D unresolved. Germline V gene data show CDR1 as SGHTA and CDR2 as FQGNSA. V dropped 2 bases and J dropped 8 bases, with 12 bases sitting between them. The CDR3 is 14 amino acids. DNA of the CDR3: TGTGCCAGCAGCTTAAAGGTCAGCGGGGAAAAACTGTTTTTT. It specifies CASSLKVSGEKLFF.